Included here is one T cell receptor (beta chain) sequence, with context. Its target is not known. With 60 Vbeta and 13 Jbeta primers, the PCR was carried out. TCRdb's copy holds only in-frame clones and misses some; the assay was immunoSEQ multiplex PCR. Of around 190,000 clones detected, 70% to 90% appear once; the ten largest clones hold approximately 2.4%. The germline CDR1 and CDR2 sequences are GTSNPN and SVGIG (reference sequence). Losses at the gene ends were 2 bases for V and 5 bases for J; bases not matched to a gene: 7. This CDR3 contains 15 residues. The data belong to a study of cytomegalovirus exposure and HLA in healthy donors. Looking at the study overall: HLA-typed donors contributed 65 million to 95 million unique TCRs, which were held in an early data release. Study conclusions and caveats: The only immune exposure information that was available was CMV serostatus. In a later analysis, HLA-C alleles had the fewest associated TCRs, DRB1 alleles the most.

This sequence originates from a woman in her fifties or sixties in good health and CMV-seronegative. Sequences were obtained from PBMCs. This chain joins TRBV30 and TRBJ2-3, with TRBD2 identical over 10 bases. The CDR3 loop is CAWSSLAGVQDTQYF. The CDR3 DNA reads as TGTGCCTGGAGTAGTCTAGCGGGAGTTCAAGATACGCAGTATTTT.